This TCR beta chain was documented in a study of a mutant IDH1 vaccine in newly diagnosed glioma (dated by TCRdb to the early 2020s). For the study in its entirety: Vaccination was initiated 4-6 weeks after radiotherapy alone, or concurrently with temozolomide cycles in the chemotherapy-containing groups. The week-35 safety follow-up took place at visit V12, and the week-47 end of study took place at visit V13. Peripheral blood was drawn at six visits: V03 (baseline), V05, V07, V10, V12 and V13. The approximately 32 treated patients were approximately 62% male and approximately 40% female, with a mean age of around 40 years. Longitudinal TCRB deep sequencing was performed for about two dozen treated patients wherever samples were available for exploratory analyses. Before enrollment, most patients had been given radiochemotherapy with temozolomide as standard therapy, while the rest had received either radiotherapy alone or temozolomide alone.

Remarks on this clone: Its antigen remains undetermined. No much larger clonotype is one base removed from it; base qualities were not supplied.

The junction shows trimming of 0 bases on V and 3 bases on J, plus 8 bases between the germline ends. The CDR3 starts with the cysteine, ends with the phenylalanine, and has 14 residues. The CDR3 DNA has 42 bases and is translated from base 1. From the germline V gene (reference sequence), CDR1 is MNHNY and CDR2 is SVGAGI. The library was obtained by the immunoSEQ multiplex PCR assay. Rearranged TCR beta chain sequences were amplified with the hsTCRB Kit following the manufacturer's protocol. Sequencing of TCRB libraries was carried out on an Illumina MiSeq. The paper's processing steps were these. Demultiplexing, trimming and gene mapping were performed with the kit vendor's proprietary platform. What TCRdb holds here is the immuneACCESS table cut down to in-frame rearrangements. Part of the clones is not present; checked against another copy, under half of the missing clones reflect an unresolved V gene, and the others are unexplained. V and J calls and clone size follow that table, whereas D and trimming were derived from the DNA. The sample table holds over 65,000 clones, of which almost 85% were seen once. The top ten clonotypes cover 10% to 15% of the sample.

Study-level results and caveats: According to the authors, sample limitations meant that analyses of patient blood samples could not be reproduced. PBMC samples for TCRB deep sequencing were selected based on availability. No apparent relationship was observed between pseudoprogression and alterations in the top peripheral T cell clonotypes detected by TCRB sequencing. Immune responses induced by the vaccine were seen in approximately 93% of patients across multiple MHC alleles.

The sample's time point label, in plain terms: week 35, safety follow-up. A 20-mer mutant IDH1 peptide at 300 micrograms in Montanide made up each vaccine dose, which was injected subcutaneously together with topical imiquimod. Across visits V03 through V10, patients got a total of eight vaccinations, given in weeks 1, 3, 5, 7, 11, 15, 19 and 23. Donors had newly diagnosed WHO grade 3 or 4 IDH1-mutant astrocytomas with loss of nuclear ATRX. The samples were drawn from NOA16, a multicentre, single-arm, open-label phase I trial in Germany that tested a mutant IDH1 peptide vaccine in humans for the first time. The DNeasy Blood and Tissue Kit was used to extract genomic DNA from EDTA blood for TCRB sequencing.

The origin of this receptor is a man in his late teens or twenties with glioma. The sample in question was PBMCs, obtained from a glioma patient whose treatment included an IDH1 peptide vaccine. This chain joins TRBV6-6 to TRBJ1-2; the D gene lacks a confident call. CDR3 protein: CASSYSSGDYGYTF. The bases read TGTGCCAGCAGTTACTCGAGTGGGGACTATGGCTACACCTTC.